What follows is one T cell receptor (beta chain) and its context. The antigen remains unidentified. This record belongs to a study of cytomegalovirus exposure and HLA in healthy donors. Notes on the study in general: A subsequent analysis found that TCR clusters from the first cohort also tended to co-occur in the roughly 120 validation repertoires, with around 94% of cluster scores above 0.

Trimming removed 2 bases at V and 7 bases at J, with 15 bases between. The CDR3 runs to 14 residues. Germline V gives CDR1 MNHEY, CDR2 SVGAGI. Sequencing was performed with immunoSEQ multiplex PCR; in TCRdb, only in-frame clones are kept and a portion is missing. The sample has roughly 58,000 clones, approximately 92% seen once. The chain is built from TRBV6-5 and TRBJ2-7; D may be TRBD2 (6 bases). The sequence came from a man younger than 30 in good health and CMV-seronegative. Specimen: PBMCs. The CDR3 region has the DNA TGTGCCAGCAGTTACACCTGGTCGGGAGTTGAGCAGTACTTC. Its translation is CASSYTWSGVEQYF.